The 2 T cell receptor beta chains below come from one sample, sequenced in a study of brain T cells in children with intractable seizures (dated by TCRdb to the early 2020s). The library was obtained by the immunoSEQ multiplex PCR assay. TCRdb limited this immuneACCESS table to in-frame rearrangements with V and J called. A share of clones is missing; checked studies link under half to unresolved V genes, and the rest is unexplained. The sample table holds 65,000 to 85,000 clones, of which about 93% were seen once. The top ten clonotypes cover 1.5% of the sample. The sample's time point label, decoded: resected brain tissue, or blood drawn just prior to surgery. The sequencing here drew on peripheral blood, taken at surgery. The receptor set was obtained from a boy younger than two with tuberous sclerosis and intractable seizures.

The chain employs TRBV9 and TRBJ2-7, with a possible D match to TRBD1 (5 bases). Trimming removed 0 bases at V and 2 bases at J, with 12 bases between. The CDR3 consists of 15 residues. Germline V gene sequence: CDR1 SGDLS, CDR2 YYNGEE. The chain's CDR3 is CASSVAPTATYEQYF. The CDR3 region has the DNA TGTGCCAGCAGCGTAGCTCCGACAGCAACCTACGAGCAGTACTTC.

This sequence joins TRBV11-3 and TRBJ2-2; the D gene is possibly TRBD1 (6 bases). V was pared by 5 bases and J by 3 bases, with 16 bases between. The CDR3 spans 16 residues. Germline assignment: CDR1 SGHNT and CDR2 YENEEA. The CDR3 region has the DNA TGTGCCAGCAGCCAAAGACAGGCTTTTGACACCGGGGAGCTGTTTTTT. The encoded protein is CASSQRQAFDTGELFF.